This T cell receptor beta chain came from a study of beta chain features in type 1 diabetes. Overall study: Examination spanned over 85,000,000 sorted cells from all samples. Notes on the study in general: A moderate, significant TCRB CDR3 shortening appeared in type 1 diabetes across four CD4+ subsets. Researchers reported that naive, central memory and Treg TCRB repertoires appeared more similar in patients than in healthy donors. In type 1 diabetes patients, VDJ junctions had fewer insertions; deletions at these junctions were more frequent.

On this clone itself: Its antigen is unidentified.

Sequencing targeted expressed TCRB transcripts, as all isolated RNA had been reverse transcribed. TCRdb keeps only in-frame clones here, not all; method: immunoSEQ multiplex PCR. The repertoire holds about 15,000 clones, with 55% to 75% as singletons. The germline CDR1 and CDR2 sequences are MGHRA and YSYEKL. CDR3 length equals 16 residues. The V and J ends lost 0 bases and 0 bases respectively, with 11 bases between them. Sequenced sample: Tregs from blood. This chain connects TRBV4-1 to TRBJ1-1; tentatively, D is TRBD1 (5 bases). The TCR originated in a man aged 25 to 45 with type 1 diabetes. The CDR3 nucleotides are TGCGCCAGCAGCCAAGATGGGGCGGGAGTGAACACTGAAGCTTTCTTT. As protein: CASSQDGAGVNTEAFF.